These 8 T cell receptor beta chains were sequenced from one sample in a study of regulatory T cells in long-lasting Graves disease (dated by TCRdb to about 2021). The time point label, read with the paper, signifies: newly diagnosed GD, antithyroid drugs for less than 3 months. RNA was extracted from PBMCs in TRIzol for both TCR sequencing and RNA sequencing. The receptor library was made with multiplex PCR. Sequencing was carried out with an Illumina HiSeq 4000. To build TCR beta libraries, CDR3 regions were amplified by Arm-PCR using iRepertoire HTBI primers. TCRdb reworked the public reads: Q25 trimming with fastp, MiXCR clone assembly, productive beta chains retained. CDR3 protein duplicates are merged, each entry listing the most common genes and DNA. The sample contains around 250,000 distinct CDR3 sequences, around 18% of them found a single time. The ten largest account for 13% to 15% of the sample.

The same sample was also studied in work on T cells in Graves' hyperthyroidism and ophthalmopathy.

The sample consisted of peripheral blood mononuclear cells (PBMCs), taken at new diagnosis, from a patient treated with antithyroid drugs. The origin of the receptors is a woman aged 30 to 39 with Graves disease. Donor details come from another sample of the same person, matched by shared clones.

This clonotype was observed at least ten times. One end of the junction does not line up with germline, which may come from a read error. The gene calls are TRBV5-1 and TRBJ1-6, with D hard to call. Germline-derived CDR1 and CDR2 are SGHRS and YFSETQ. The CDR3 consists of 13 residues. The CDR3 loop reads CASSLNGDSPLHF. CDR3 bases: TGTGCCAGCAGCTTAAACGGGGATTCACCCCTCCACTTT. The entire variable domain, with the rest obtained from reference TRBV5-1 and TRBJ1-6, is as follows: KAGVTQTPRYLIKTRGQQVTLSCSPISGHRSVSWYQQTPGQGLQFLFEYFSETQRNKGNFPGRFSGRQFSNSRSEMNVSTLELGDSALYLCASSLNGDSPLHFGNGTRLTVT.

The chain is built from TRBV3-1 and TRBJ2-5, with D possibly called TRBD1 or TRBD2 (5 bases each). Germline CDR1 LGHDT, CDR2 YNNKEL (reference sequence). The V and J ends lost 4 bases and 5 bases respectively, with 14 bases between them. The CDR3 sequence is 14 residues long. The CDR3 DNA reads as TGTGCCAGCAGCCGGGGGACCACCGCGGAGACCCAGTACTTC. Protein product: CASSRGTTAETQYF.

CDR3 in amino acids: CASNDTSANYGYTF. Written as DNA, the CDR3 is TGCGCCAGCAACGACACAAGCGCTAACTATGGCTACACCTTC. The rearrangement uses TRBV5-1 and TRBJ1-2; D remains unclear. There are 14 residues in the CDR3. Germline CDR1 reads SGHRS; CDR2 reads YFSETQ. With 6 bases removed from V and 0 bases from J, the gap between germline ends came to 12 bases.

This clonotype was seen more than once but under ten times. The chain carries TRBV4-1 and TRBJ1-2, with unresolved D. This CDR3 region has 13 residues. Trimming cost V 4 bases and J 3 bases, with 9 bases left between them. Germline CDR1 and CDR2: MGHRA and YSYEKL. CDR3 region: CASSLQLHYGYTF. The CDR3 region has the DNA TGCGCCAGCAGCCTCCAGCTGCACTATGGCTACACCTTC.

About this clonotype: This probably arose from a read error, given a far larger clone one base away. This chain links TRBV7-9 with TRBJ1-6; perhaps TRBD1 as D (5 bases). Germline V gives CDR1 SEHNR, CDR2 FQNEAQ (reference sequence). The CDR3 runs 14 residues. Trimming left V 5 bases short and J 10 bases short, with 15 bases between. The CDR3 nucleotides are TGTGCCAGCAGCCCCAGGGCGAAGGTCTCACCCCTCCACTTT. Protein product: CASSPRAKVSPLHF.

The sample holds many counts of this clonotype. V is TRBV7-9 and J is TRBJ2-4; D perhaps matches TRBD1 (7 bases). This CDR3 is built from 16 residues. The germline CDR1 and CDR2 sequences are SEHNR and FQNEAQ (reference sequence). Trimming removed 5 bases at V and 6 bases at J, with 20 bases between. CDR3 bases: TGTGCCAGCAGCCCTCAGGGGGGTGTTGTCGGAAACATTCAGTACTTC. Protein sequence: CASSPQGGVVGNIQYF.

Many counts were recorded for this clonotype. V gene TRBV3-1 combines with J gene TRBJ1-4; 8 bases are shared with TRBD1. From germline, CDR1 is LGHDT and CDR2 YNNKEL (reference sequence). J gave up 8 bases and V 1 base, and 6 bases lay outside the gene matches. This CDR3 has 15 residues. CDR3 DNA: TGTGCCAGCAGCCAAGCCGACAGGGGACCCGAAAAACTGTTTTTT. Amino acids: CASSQADRGPEKLFF.

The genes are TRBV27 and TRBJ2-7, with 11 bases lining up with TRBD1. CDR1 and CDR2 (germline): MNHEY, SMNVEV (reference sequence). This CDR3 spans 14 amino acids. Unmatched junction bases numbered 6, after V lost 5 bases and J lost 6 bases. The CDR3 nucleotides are TGTGCCAGCAGTGAAGGGACAGGGGGAGGCGAGCAGTACTTC. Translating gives CASSEGTGGGEQYF.